This T cell receptor (beta chain) appears in the sequencing data of a study of blood T cell repertoires in COVID-19. The overall study: Sites across the United States, Italy and Spain contributed samples from acute and convalescent COVID-19. Sources were T cells, B-cell-depleted T cells, or PBMCs; the material itself was cDNA or gDNA.

Unmatched junction bases numbered 5, after V lost 4 bases and J lost 10 bases. The CDR3 runs to 11 residues. Germline lookup yields CDR1 GTSNPN and CDR2 SVGIG (reference sequence). How the authors handled the data: The authors estimated nucleated cell counts from reference gene primer amplification. Using immunoSEQ multiplex PCR, the repertoire was profiled, and TCRdb retains in-frame clones only, with some absent. V and J calls and clone size are those listed in that table; D and trimming were worked out from the DNA. The sample lists 40,000 to 50,000 clones, around 85% occurring once. The rearrangement joins TRBV30 to TRBJ1-1; 8 bases are shared with TRBD1. This clonotype was obtained from a human donor in a cohort sampled during active COVID-19. The sequencing input was peripheral blood. In nucleotides, the CDR3 is TGTGCCTGGACGACAGGGGTGGTAGCTTTCTTT. Its translation: CAWTTGVVAFF.